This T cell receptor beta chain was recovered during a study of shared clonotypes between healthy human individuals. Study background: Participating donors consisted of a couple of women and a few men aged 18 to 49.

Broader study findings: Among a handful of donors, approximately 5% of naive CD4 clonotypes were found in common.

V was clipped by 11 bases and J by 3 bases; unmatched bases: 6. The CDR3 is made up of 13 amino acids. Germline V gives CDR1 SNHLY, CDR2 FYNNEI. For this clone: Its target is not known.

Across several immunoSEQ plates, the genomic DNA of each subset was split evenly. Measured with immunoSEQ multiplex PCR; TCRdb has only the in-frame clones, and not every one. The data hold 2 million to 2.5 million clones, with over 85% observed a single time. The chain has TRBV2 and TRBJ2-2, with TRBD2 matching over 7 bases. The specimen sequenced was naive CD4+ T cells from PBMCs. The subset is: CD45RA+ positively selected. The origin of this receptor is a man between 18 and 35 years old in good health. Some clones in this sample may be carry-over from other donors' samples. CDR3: CAGRGSYTGELFF. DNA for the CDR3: TGTGCCGGGCGCGGGAGCTACACCGGGGAGCTGTTTTTT.